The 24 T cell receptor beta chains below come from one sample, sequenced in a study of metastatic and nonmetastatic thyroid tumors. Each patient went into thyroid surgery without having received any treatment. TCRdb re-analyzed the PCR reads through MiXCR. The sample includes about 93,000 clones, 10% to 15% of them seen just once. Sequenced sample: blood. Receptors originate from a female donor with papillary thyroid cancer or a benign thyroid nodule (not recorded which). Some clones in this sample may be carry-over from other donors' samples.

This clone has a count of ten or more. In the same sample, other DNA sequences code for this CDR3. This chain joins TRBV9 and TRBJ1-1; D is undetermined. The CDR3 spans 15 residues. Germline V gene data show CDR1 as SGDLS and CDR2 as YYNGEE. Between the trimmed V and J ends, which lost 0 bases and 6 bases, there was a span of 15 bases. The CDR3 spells CASSVAVSLNPEAFF. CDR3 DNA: TGTGCCAGCAGCGTAGCGGTTTCCCTTAACCCTGAAGCTTTCTTT.

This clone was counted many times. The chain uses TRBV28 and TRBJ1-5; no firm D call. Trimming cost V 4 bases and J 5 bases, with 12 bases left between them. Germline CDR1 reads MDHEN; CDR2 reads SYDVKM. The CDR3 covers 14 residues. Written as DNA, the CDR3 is TGTGCCAGCAGTTATGCAGGAAGGCATCAGCCCCAGCATTTT. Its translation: CASSYAGRHQPQHF.

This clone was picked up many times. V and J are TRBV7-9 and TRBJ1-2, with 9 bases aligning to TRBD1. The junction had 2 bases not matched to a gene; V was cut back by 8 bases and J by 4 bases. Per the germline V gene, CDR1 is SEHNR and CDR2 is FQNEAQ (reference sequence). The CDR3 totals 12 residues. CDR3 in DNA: TGTGCCAGCGCGACAGGGGGCTATGGCTACACCTTC. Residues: CASATGGYGYTF.

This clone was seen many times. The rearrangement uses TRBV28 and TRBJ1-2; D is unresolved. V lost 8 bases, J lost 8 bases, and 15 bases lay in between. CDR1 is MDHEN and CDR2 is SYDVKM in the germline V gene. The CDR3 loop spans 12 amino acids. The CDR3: CASRGPLEGYTF. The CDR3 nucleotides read TGTGCCAGCCGAGGGCCTCTCGAGGGCTACACCTTC.

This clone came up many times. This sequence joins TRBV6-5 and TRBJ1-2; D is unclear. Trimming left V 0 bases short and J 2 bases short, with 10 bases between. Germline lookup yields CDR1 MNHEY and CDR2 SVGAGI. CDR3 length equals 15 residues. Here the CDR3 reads CASSYSRQLNYGYTF. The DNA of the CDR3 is TGTGCCAGCAGTTACTCGAGGCAGCTAAACTATGGCTACACCTTC.

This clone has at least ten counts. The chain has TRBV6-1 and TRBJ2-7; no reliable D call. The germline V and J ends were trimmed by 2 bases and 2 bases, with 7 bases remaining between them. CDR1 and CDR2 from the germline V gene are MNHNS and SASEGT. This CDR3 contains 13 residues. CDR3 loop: CASSERSTYEQYF. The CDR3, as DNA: TGTGCCAGCAGTGAAAGGTCAACCTACGAGCAGTACTTC.

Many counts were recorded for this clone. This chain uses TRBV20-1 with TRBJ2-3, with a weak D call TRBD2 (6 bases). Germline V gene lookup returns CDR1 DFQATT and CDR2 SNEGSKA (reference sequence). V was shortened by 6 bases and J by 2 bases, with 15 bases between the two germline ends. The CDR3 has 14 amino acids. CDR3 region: CSAIRGSHTDTQYF. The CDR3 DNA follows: TGCAGTGCCATCCGGGGGTCCCACACAGATACGCAGTATTTT.

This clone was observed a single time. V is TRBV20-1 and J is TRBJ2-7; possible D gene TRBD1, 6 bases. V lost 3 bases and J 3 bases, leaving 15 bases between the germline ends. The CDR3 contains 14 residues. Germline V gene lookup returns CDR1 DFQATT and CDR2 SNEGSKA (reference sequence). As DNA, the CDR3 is TGCAGTGCTAGTGCAACAGGGACGAACTACGAGCAGTACTTC. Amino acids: CSASATGTNYEQYF.

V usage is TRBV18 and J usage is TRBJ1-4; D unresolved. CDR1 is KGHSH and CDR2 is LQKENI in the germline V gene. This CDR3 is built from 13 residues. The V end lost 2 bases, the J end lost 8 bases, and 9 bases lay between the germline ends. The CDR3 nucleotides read TGTGCCAGCTCACCAGTTGGGGTGGAAAAACTGTTTTTT. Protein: CASSPVGVEKLFF.

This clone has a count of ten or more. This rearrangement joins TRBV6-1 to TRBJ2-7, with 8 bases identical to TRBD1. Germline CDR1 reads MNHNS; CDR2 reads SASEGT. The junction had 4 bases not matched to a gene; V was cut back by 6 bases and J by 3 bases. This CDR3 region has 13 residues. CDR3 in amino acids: CASRATGVYEQYF. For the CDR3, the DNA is TGTGCCAGCAGGGCGACAGGGGTCTACGAGCAGTACTTC.

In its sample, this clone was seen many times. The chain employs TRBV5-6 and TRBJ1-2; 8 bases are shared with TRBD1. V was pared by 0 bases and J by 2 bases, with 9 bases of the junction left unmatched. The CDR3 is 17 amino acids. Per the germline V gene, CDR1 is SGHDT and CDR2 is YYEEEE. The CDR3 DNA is TGTGCCAGCAGCTTGGGTACTGGGACAGGAGGGAACTATGGCTACACCTTC. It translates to CASSLGTGTGGNYGYTF.

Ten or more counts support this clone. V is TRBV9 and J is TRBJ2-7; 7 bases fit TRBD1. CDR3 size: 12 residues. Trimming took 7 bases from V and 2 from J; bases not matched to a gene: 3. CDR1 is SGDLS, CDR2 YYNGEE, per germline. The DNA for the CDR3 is TGTGCCAGCGGGGGACAGACCTACGAGCAGTACTTC. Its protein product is CASGGQTYEQYF.

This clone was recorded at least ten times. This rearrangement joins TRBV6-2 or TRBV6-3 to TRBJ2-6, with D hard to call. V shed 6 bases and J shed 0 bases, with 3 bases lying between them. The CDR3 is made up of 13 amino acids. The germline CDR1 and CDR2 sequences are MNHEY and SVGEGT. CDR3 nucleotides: TGTGCCAGCAGGGACTCTGGGGCCAACGTCCTGACTTTC. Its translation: CASRDSGANVLTF.

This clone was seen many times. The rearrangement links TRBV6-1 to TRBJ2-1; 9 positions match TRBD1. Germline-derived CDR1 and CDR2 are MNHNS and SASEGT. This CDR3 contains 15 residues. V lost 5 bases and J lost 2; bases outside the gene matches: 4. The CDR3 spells CASSHTGGPYNEQFF. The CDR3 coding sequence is TGTGCCAGCAGTCATACAGGGGGCCCCTACAATGAGCAGTTCTTC.

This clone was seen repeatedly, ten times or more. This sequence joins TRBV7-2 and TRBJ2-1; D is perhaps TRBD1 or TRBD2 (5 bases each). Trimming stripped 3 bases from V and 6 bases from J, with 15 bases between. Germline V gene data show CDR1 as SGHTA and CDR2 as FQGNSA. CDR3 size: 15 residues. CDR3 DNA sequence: TGTGCCAGCAGCTTGGGACCCCAACAGAGCAATGAGCAGTTCTTC. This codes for CASSLGPQQSNEQFF. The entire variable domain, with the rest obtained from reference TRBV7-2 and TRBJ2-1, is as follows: GAGVSQSPSNKVTEKGKDVELRCDPISGHTALYWYRQSLGQGLEFLIYFQGNSAPDKSGLPSDRFSAERTGGSVSTLTIQRTQQEDSAVYLCASSLGPQQSNEQFFGPGTRLTVL.

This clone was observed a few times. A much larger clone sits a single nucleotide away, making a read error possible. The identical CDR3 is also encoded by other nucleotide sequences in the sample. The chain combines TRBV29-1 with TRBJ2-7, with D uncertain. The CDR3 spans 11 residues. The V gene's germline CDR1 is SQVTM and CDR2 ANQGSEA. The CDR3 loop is CSALWNYEQYF. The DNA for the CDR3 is TGCAGTGCCCTCTGGAACTACGAGCAGTACTTC.

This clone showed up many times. The CDR3 reads CASRTGGNGYTF. In nucleotides, the CDR3 is TGTGCCAGCCGCACAGGGGGAAATGGCTACACCTTC. The V gene is TRBV6-2 or TRBV6-3, the J gene TRBJ1-2; TRBD1 matches 8 bases. Germline-derived CDR1 and CDR2 are MNHEY and SVGEGT. The CDR3 consists of 12 residues. V dropped 8 bases and J dropped 6; count of bases not matched to a gene: 5.

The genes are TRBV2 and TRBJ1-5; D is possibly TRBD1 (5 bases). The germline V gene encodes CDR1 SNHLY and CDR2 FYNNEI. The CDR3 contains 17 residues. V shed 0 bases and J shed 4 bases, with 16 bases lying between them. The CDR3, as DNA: TGTGCCAGCAGTGAAGCCCTACATACAGGTCGAAATCAGCCCCAGCATTTT. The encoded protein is CASSEALHTGRNQPQHF.

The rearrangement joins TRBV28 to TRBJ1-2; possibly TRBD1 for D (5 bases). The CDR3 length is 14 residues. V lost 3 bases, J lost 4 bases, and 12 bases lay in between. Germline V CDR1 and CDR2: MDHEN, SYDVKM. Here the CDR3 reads CASSFLRGVYGYTF. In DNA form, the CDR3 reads TGTGCCAGCAGTTTCCTGCGGGGCGTCTATGGCTACACCTTC.

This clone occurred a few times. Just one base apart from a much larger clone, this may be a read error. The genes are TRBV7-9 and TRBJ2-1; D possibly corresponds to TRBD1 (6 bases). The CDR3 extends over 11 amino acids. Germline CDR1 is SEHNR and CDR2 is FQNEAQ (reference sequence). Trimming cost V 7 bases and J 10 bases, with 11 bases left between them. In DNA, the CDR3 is TGTGCCAGCATCTCCGACAGGGAGCAGTTCTTC. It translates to CASISDREQFF. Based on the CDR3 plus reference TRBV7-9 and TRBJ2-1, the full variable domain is DTGVSQNPRHKITKRGQNVTFRCDPISEHNRLYWYRQTLGQGPEFLTYFQNEAQLEKSRLLSDRFSAERPKGSFSTLEIQRTEQGDSAMYLCASISDREQFFGPGTRLTVL.

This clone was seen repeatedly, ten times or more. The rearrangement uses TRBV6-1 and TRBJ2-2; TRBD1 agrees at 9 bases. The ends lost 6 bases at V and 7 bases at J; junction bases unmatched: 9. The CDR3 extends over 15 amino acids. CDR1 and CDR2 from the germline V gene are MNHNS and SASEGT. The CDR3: CASRNTGGAVGELFF. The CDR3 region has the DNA TGTGCCAGCAGAAACACAGGGGGCGCGGTCGGGGAGCTGTTTTTT.

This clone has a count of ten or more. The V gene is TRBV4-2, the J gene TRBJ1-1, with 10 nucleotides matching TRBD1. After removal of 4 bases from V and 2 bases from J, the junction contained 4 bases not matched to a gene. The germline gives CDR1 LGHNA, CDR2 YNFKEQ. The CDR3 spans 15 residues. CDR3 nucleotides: TGTGCCAGCAGCCTAGGGACAGGGGCTAACACTGAAGCTTTCTTT. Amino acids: CASSLGTGANTEAFF.

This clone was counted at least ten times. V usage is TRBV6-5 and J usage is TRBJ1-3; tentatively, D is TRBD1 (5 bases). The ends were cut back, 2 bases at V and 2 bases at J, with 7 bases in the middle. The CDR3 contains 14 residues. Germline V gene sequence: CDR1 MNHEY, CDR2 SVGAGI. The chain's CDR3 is CASSYTTAGNTIYF. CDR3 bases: TGTGCCAGCAGTTACACGACAGCTGGAAACACCATATATTTT.

CDR3 nucleotide sequence: TGTGCTAGCGCAGTCCAAACGAACACCGGGGAGCTGTTTTTT. This translates into CASAVQTNTGELFF. The chain uses TRBV7-7 and TRBJ2-2; the D gene is possibly TRBD2 (5 bases). CDR1 is SSHAT and CDR2 is FNYEAQ in the germline V gene (reference sequence). The CDR3 has 14 amino acids.